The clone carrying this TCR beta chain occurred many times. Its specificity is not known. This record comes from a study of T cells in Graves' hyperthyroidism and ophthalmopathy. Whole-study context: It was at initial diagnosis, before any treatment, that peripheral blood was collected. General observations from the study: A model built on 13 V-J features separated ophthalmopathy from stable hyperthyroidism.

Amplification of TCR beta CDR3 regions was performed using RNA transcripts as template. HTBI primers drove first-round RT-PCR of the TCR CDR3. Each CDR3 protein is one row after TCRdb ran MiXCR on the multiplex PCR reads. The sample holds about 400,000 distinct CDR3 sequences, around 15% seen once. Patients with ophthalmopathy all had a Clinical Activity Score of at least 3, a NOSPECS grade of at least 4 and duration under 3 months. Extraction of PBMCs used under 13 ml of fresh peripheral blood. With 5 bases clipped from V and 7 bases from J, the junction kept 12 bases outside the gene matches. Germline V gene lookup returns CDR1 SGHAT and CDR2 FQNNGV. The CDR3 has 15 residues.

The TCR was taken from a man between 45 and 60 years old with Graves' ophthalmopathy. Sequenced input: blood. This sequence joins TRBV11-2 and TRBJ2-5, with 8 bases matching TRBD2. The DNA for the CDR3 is TGTGCCAGCAGCGAGAGCGGGAGTGTTGGTGGGACCCAGTACTTC. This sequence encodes CASSESGSVGGTQYF.